A selection of T cell receptor beta chains follows, all from one sample in a study of blood T cells in healthy people across ages. TCRdb reprocessed the 5' RACE reads via MiXCR and lists one record per CDR3 protein. The table shows 1.2 million to 1.5 million distinct CDR3 sequences, with around 59% occurring only once. Sequenced material: blood. The receptors here all came from a man aged 18 to 35 in good health. CDR3s include the opening cysteine and the closing phenylalanine or tryptophan. A D gene is named only where the DNA matches it firmly. Clone size is stated in some rows and not others, as once, few, many or a class when expanded.

V gene	D gene	J gene	clone size	CDR3 DNA	CDR3 protein
TRBV29-1	.	TRBJ2-2	.	TGCAGCGTTGAAAGGGTGGAGGACACCGGGGAGCTGTTTTTT	CSVERVEDTGELFF
TRBV11-2	.	TRBJ2-7	.	TGTGCCAGCAGCTTAGCACTGGCCGTCGACGAGCAGTACTTC	CASSLALAVDEQYF
TRBV10-3	.	TRBJ2-5	.	TGTGCCATCAGTGAGACCTGGGACTCCCAAGAGACCCAGTACTTC	CAISETWDSQETQYF
TRBV20-1	.	TRBJ2-4	.	TGCAGTGCTAGACACCACCCCAGGGAACCCAAAAACATTCAGTACTTC	CSARHHPREPKNIQYF
TRBV7-8	TRBD2	TRBJ2-3	.	TGTGCCAGCAGCCGTCCCGGGACTAGCGGGATCCCCCATGGCACAGATACGCAGTATTTT	CASSRPGTSGIPHGTDTQYF
TRBV20-1	.	TRBJ2-1	.	TGCAGTGCTAGGGCTACCGGGCCTCGGAATGAGCAGTTCTTC	CSARATGPRNEQFF
TRBV14	.	TRBJ2-1	.	TGTGCCAGCAGCCAATTTGGTGCCCCTTCCTACAATGAGCAGTTCTTC	CASSQFGAPSYNEQFF
TRBV7-9	.	TRBJ2-5	.	TGTGCCAGCAGCTGGTTCCAACAGACCCAGTACTTC	CASSWFQQTQYF
TRBV5-1	TRBD1	TRBJ2-5	.	TGCGCCAGCAGCAACCCGGACAGGGCCCCCCAAGAGACCCAGTACTTC	CASSNPDRAPQETQYF
TRBV3-1	.	TRBJ2-1	few	TGTGCCAGCAGCCAAAACCTCGGGAGTCTCCCTTACAATGAGCAGTTCTTC	CASSQNLGSLPYNEQFF
TRBV6-2/TRBV6-3	.	TRBJ2-7	.	TGTGCCAGCCGTGCGGGTGGACTACGTGAGCAGTACTTC	CASRAGGLREQYF
TRBV27	TRBD1	TRBJ1-2	.	TGTGCCAGCAGTTACTCGACAGGGGAGGACTATGGCTACACCTTC	CASSYSTGEDYGYTF
TRBV7-9	.	TRBJ2-3	few	TGTGCCAGCACCTCCCCCAGCAGGACAGATACGCAGTATTTT	CASTSPSRTDTQYF
TRBV12-3/TRBV12-4	.	TRBJ1-6	.	TGTGCCAGCAGTTTAGCGCCTCATAATTCACCCCTCCACTTT	CASSLAPHNSPLHF
TRBV12-3/TRBV12-4	.	TRBJ2-3	.	TGTGCCAGCTGTTTCGAGGGGGGTACAGATACGCAGTATTTT	CASCFEGGTDTQYF
TRBV21-1	.	TRBJ2-1	.	TGTGCCAGCAGCACCCTAGGACCGTCTAACAATGAGCAGTTCTTC	CASSTLGPSNNEQFF
TRBV10-3	.	TRBJ1-2	.	TGTGCCGTCAGTGAGGAGTTGAACTATGGCTACACCTTC	CAVSEELNYGYTF
TRBV3-1	.	TRBJ2-1	few	TGTGCCAGCAGCCAAGATTCCACAGCCTACAATGAGCAGTTCTTC	CASSQDSTAYNEQFF
TRBV20-1	TRBD1	TRBJ2-4	few	TGCAGTGCTAGAGGGGGGTGGGACAGGGGGACCGGGTTCCCCCAATTCGTTCAGTACTTC	CSARGGWDRGTGFPQFVQYF
TRBV6-1	.	TRBJ2-5	.	TGTGCCAGCAGGGACGGGAGTGGCCGGATGGATACTTTTGAGTACTTC	CASRDGSGRMDTFEYF
TRBV12-3/TRBV12-4	.	TRBJ2-4	.	TGTGCCAGCAGTTTATGGGCAGGGAGAATGTGGAACATTCAGTACTTC	CASSLWAGRMWNIQYF
TRBV28	.	TRBJ2-7	.	TGTGCCAGCAGGAATATAGTGGTTCTTTTTTCGGGCGAGCAGTACTTC	CASRNIVVLFSGEQYF
TRBV25-1	TRBD1	TRBJ2-3	.	TGTGCCAGCTCACACTGGAACAGGGGGCTAGGAGATACGCAGTATTTT	CASSHWNRGLGDTQYF
TRBV30	TRBD1	TRBJ2-2	.	TGTGCCTGGGGGACAGTCACCGGGGAGCTGTTTTTT	CAWGTVTGELFF
TRBV12-5	.	TRBJ2-1	.	TGTGCTAGTGGTTTGTACGGGAGTAGAAGCGAGCAGTTCTTC	CASGLYGSRSEQFF
TRBV20-1	.	TRBJ2-7	.	TGCAGTGCCGCCCCAGTGACAGGCGACTACGAGCAGTACTTC	CSAAPVTGDYEQYF
TRBV4-1	.	TRBJ2-7	.	TGCGCCAGCAGCCAAAAAACGACCAGTACGTACGAGCAGTACTTC	CASSQKTTSTYEQYF
TRBV27	TRBD1	TRBJ1-2	.	TGTGCCAGCAGTTTATCGGGACAGGGGGCGGAGTATGGCCACACCTTC	CASSLSGQGAEYGHTF
TRBV10-2	.	TRBJ1-1	few	TGCGCCAGCAGTGAACAGCATGAAGCTTTCTTT	CASSEQHEAFF
TRBV4-3	.	TRBJ1-2	few	TGCGCCAGCAGCCAAGGGCGACTCAGGAGAATCTATGGCTACACCTTC	CASSQGRLRRIYGYTF
TRBV10-3	TRBD1	TRBJ2-5	.	TGTGCCACCCAGACAGGGGAGGAAAAGACCCAGTACTTC	CATQTGEEKTQYF
TRBV7-9	.	TRBJ2-4	.	TGTGCCAGCAGCTTTTCTAGGGAACAGGGACGGGACATTCAGTACTTC	CASSFSREQGRDIQYF
TRBV5-1	.	TRBJ2-7	.	TGCGCCAGCAGCTTGGCTTTTTCCTCGGATGGGTACGAGCAGTACTTC	CASSLAFSSDGYEQYF
TRBV11-2	.	TRBJ2-1	.	TGTGCCAGCAGCTCTAGCTGGCTAGGCGATGAGCAGTTCTTC	CASSSSWLGDEQFF
TRBV10-3	.	TRBJ2-1	.	TGTGCCATCAGTGAGTCGATATTAGCAGGGGAGCAGTTCTTC	CAISESILAGEQFF
TRBV4-1	.	TRBJ1-6	.	TGCGCCAGCAGCCAAGAGGCCAGGGCTTCACCCCTCCACTTT	CASSQEARASPLHF
TRBV4-1	.	TRBJ1-1	.	TGCGCCAGCAGCCAAATTAAGGGGAAGACCACTGAAGCTTTCTTT	CASSQIKGKTTEAFF
TRBV18	.	TRBJ2-7	few	TGTGCCAGCTCAACCCCCCGGAGCTCCTACGAGCAGTACTTC	CASSTPRSSYEQYF
TRBV29-1	.	TRBJ2-2	.	TGCAGCGTTGTAGTCAGCCCGAACACCGGGGAGCTGTTTTTT	CSVVVSPNTGELFF
TRBV5-1	TRBD1	TRBJ2-7	.	TGCGCCAGCAGCACCGGACAGGGTCTCCACGAGCAGTACTTC	CASSTGQGLHEQYF
TRBV20-1	TRBD1	TRBJ2-1	.	TGCAGTGCTAGAGATCACAGGGGCGCAGGGAATGAGCAGTTCTTC	CSARDHRGAGNEQFF
TRBV12-3/TRBV12-4	TRBD2	TRBJ2-7	.	TGTGCCAGCAGTTGGAGACTAGCGGGTGAGACGGGATGGTGGGGTGGTCTCTACGAGCAGTACTTC	CASSWRLAGETGWWGGLYEQYF
TRBV10-3	TRBD2	TRBJ2-5	.	TGTGCCATCAGCGTGGGACTAGAAGAGACCCAGTACTTC	CAISVGLEETQYF
TRBV20-1	.	TRBJ2-7	.	TGCAGTGCTAGAGGCGGGAACTACGAGCAGTACTTC	CSARGGNYEQYF
TRBV2	TRBD1	TRBJ2-3	.	TGTGCCAGCAGTGACTTTGGACAGGGATTCTCATATACGCAGTATTTT	CASSDFGQGFSYTQYF
TRBV29-1	.	TRBJ2-7	few	TGCAGCGTTGTTCAGGGAAAAGGCGAGCAGTACTTC	CSVVQGKGEQYF
TRBV12-3/TRBV12-4	TRBD1	TRBJ2-7	.	TGTGCCGGCAGTCCCCGGACAGGGGTGCCCTACGAGCAGTACTTC	CAGSPRTGVPYEQYF
TRBV5-1	TRBD2	TRBJ2-5	.	TGCGCCAGCACCCTCGGAGCGGGAGTAGAGACCCAGTACTTC	CASTLGAGVETQYF
TRBV15	TRBD1	TRBJ2-1	few	TGTGCCACCAGCACAACAGGGGGCGCGGACAATGAGCAGTTCTTC	CATSTTGGADNEQFF
TRBV28	.	TRBJ2-1	.	TGTGCCAGCACGGCTTACAATGAGCAGTTCTTC	CASTAYNEQFF
TRBV29-1	.	TRBJ2-7	.	TGCAGCGTTGAGAAGGCCCACTCTGTCCACTACGAGCAGTACTTC	CSVEKAHSVHYEQYF
TRBV18	.	TRBJ2-5	.	TGTGCCAGCTCACCACTCACGGGGGACCAAGAGACCCAGTACTTC	CASSPLTGDQETQYF
TRBV6-5	.	TRBJ2-7	.	TGTGCCAGCAGGGATGGGGACGAGCAGTACTTC	CASRDGDEQYF
TRBV2	TRBD1	TRBJ2-1	.	TGTGCCAGCAGGGAGGACAGGGCAGGTTACAATGAGCAGTTCTTC	CASREDRAGYNEQFF
TRBV7-6	TRBD1	TRBJ1-5	.	TGTGCCAGCAGCTGGGGGACAGATCGCAATCAGCCCCAGCATTTT	CASSWGTDRNQPQHF
TRBV6-2/TRBV6-3	.	TRBJ2-3	once	TGTGCCAGCAGTGATGGCACTGGCTTATCAGATACGCAGTATTTT	CASSDGTGLSDTQYF
TRBV29-1	TRBD1	TRBJ2-3	.	TGCAGCGTTGCTGCTACGAGAACCACGGGACAGGGGAACACAGATACGCAGTATTTT	CSVAATRTTGQGNTDTQYF
TRBV21-1	.	TRBJ2-3	many	TGTGCCAGCAGCAATGGACTAGCGTGGGGCACAGATACGCAGTATTTT	CASSNGLAWGTDTQYF
TRBV12-3/TRBV12-4	.	TRBJ2-2	.	TGTGCCAGCAGTTTAAGGGTACCGAACACCGGGGAGCTGTTTTTT	CASSLRVPNTGELFF